The present T cell receptor (beta chain) was sequenced within a study of T cells in Graves' hyperthyroidism and ophthalmopathy. The TCR beta CDR3 regions underwent amplification using RNA transcripts as the source. The study used the HTBI primer set for a first-round RT-PCR of the TCR CDR3. In TCRdb, the multiplex PCR reads were re-called with MiXCR into one record per CDR3 protein. The repertoire holds hundreds of thousands of distinct CDR3 sequences, with just under 45% as singletons. V shed 7 bases, J shed 5 bases, and the junction held 8 bases outside the gene matches. CDR1 is ENHRY and CDR2 is SYGVKD in the germline V gene. CDR3 length: 14 residues.

The rearrangement uses TRBV10-3 and TRBJ1-1; 9 bases line up with TRBD1. The receptor was isolated from an adult man with Graves' disease, either hyperthyroidism or ophthalmopathy (not recorded which). The specimen sequenced was peripheral blood or thyroid tissue (not recorded which). CDR3 sequence (DNA): TGTGCCATCACCACGGGACAGGGAGATACTGAAGCTTTCTTT. It is translated as CAITTGQGDTEAFF.